The present T cell receptor (beta chain) was sequenced within a study of molecular identifiers for immune sequencing clone quantification (dated by TCRdb to 2017 to 2018). Study-wide context: For a replicate experiment, RNA from around 20,000 or 100,000 naive CD8 T cells was divided into five aliquots, of which four were sequenced. The study was a methods study using CD8 T cells to benchmark molecular-identifier clustering-based TCR repertoire sequencing (MIDCIRS) and TCR RNA copy counting.

Libraries of naive CD8 T cells were generated from roughly 21,000 to 960,000 sorted cells, with 10%, 30% or 50% of the purified RNA used. Naive CD8 T cells, defined as CD8+CD4-CCR7+CD45RA+, were FACS-sorted into RLT Plus buffer on a BD FACSAria II. To test detection sensitivity, Jurkat RNA equivalent to approximately ten TCR copies was spiked into samples of about 20,000-1,100,000 naive CD8 T cells. Enrichment of CD8 T cells was performed with RosetteSep CD8+ T Cell Enrichment Cocktail and Ficoll-Paque, after which ACK red cell lysis was carried out. Concerning this clonotype itself: Its antigen is unknown. The record has no base qualities; no much larger clone is one base away.

Libraries were prepared through PCR. The instrument was an Illumina HiSeq 4000. Bulk TCR libraries were made following a previously described method, with the TCR primers given in Table S5. Purification of total RNA was performed with the Qiagen AllPrep DNA/RNA kit. Before analysis, reads from multiple sequencing runs of one library were combined. Per the original workflow: Reads were retained only if their TCR constant sequence matched exactly, and those retained reads were trimmed to 150 nt and grouped according to their 12-nt molecular barcodes. Reads inside each barcode group were sub-clustered using a 15% Levenshtein threshold, and a quality-weighted consensus sequence was constructed for each RNA molecule. Non-functional sequences were excluded, and lower-count sequences lying one edit away from another sequence were also excluded. On the basis of fitting two negative binomial distributions, barcode sub-clusters with fewer than 20% of the maximum read count were discarded. TCRdb itself trimmed the public reads at Q25 with fastp, ran MiXCR and retained productive beta chains. Identical CDR3 protein sequences are pooled into one entry, listed with their most common genes and DNA. Here the V and J calls rest on TCRdb's processing, not on the authors' analysis. The table for this sample lists some 320,000 distinct CDR3 sequences; roughly 23% of them were counted only once. The ten largest account for approximately 0.84% of the sample.

CDR1 and CDR2 are read off the germline V gene as MDHEN and SYDVKM. V gives up 3 bases and J gives up 8 bases, and the segment between their germline ends measures 5 bases. Including the terminal cysteine and phenylalanine, the CDR3 comprises 11 residues. Only the CDR3 part of the read is kept: 33 bases, read in frame from the first base. What the authors observed across the whole study: Naive libraries contained spiked-in Jurkat TCR RNA (approximately nine copies' worth), which is not part of the donor repertoire. Clones above 20 RNA copies held over 98% of molecules in CMV-specific effector cells but under 1% in naive cells. A single cell's worth of spiked-in Jurkat TCR RNA was reported detectable even among 850,000 to 1,000,000 naive CD8 T cells. When barcode sub-clustering was not used, chimeric consensus sequences inflated TCR diversity, with chimeras reaching as high as 47%. Highly expanded clone sizes could be underestimated if identical TCR molecules share a barcode. Roughly 2.8 recovered TCR RNA copies per cell were obtained by modeling, versus approximately 10 by digital PCR, implying a capture efficiency of 25% to 30%.

The chain couples TRBV28 to TRBJ2-1, with no confident D gene call. This TCR was recovered from a human donor in good health. Some libraries in this study had Jurkat cell RNA spiked in. The specimen sequenced was naive CD8+ T cells from blood, with Jurkat cell RNA spiked in. The label giving this sample's cell subset or site can be read as: FACS-sorted CD8+CD4-CCR7+CD45RA+ naive T cells. The nucleotide sequence reads as follows: TGTGCCAGCAGTTTCGAGGATGAGCAGTTCTTC. This gives the protein CASSFEDEQFF.